This TCR beta chain is drawn from a study of cytomegalovirus exposure and HLA in healthy donors. About the research overall: Per a later analysis, the roughly 640 first-cohort and approximately 120 validation repertoires shared one platform.

Points from the study as a whole: The tendency of first-cohort TCR clusters to co-occur in the 90 to 150 validation repertoires was the finding of a later analysis. In vitro work confirmed that a few CMV-associated chains recognize CMV antigens.

A word on this clone: Its antigen is still unknown.

Assay: immunoSEQ multiplex PCR; the TCRdb copy retains only in-frame clones and omits some. The data contain about 110,000 clones, about 87% of them singletons. CDR1 is SEHNR and CDR2 is FQNEAQ in the germline V gene (reference sequence). This CDR3 has 16 amino acids. The V gene end was trimmed by 5 bases and the J gene end by 10 bases; junction bases not matched to a gene: 13. Sequenced: PBMCs. The chain links TRBV7-9 to TRBJ2-2, with 10 bases matching TRBD1. This receptor was taken from a woman between 18 and 29 years old in good health and CMV-seropositive. The CDR3 reads CASSRPQGQGKQELFF. Here the CDR3 DNA reads TGTGCCAGCAGCCGACCCCAGGGACAGGGGAAACAGGAGCTGTTTTTT. The variable domain in full, completed from reference TRBV7-9 and TRBJ2-2, reads DTGVSQNPRHKITKRGQNVTFRCDPISEHNRLYWYRQTLGQGPEFLTYFQNEAQLEKSRLLSDRFSAERPKGSFSTLEIQRTEQGDSAMYLCASSRPQGQGKQELFFGEGSRLTVL.